This T cell receptor (beta chain) was found in a study of T-cell reconstitution after alpha-beta-depleted transplantation in children. Study-level points and caveats: There were reportedly several hundred expanded graft clones from which alpha-beta T cells came about two months after transplant. Some patients' high day-60 TCRbeta diversity was traced to surviving recipient T cells and thymic progenitors. One year after transplant, T-cell counts and diversity came mostly from newly produced T cells.

For this clonotype: Its specificity is not known.

TCRbeta library preparation incorporated unique molecular identifiers. Using its own MiXCR run on the PCR reads, TCRdb lists one record per CDR3 protein. This table has over 80,000 distinct CDR3 sequences, around 22% appearing once. The CDR3 contains 13 residues. Deletions cut 3 bases from V and 8 bases from J, with 11 bases between. The germline gives CDR1 SGHRS, CDR2 YFSETQ. The chain employs TRBV5-1 and TRBJ2-2, with D possibly matching TRBD2 (5 bases). This clonotype was obtained from a boy aged 2-9 years with acute lymphoblastic leukemia, due to receive a stem cell transplant. The sample was PBMCs, taken before TCRalphabeta/CD19-depleted stem cell transplant. The CDR3 nucleotides read TGCGCCAGCAGCTCCCCCCAGCGGGGGGAGCTGTTTTTT. This codes for CASSSPQRGELFF. The full variable domain, completed using reference TRBV5-1 and TRBJ2-2, is KAGVTQTPRYLIKTRGQQVTLSCSPISGHRSVSWYQQTPGQGLQFLFEYFSETQRNKGNFPGRFSGRQFSNSRSEMNVSTLELGDSALYLCASSSPQRGELFFGEGSRLTVL.